These T cell receptor beta chains were read from a single sample in a study of blood T cell repertoires in COVID-19. Method: immunoSEQ multiplex PCR; TCRdb's copy keeps in-frame clones and lacks some. The sample holds some 160,000 clones, 89% seen once. Material for sequencing was peripheral blood. The receptors were sampled from a man aged 60-69 years with acute or convalescent COVID-19. Both conserved end residues are part of each CDR3. Each record gives: CDR3 protein, CDR3 DNA, clone size, D gene, J gene, CDR3 length, V gene. A D gene is named only where the DNA matches it firmly. Size tells how often a clone was seen (once, few, many) or the class of an expanded clone, and some rows leave it out.

CDR3: CASRDRGYNEQFF
DNA: TGTGCCAGCCGGGACAGGGGGTACAATGAGCAGTTCTTC
size: -
D: TRBD1
J: TRBJ2-1
length: 13
V: TRBV6-6

CDR3: CASKGHFEQYF
DNA: TGCGCCAGTAAGGGACATTTCGAGCAGTACTTC
size: -
D: -
J: TRBJ2-7
length: 11
V: TRBV5-1

CDR3: CASRQSGGRSSGANVLTF
DNA: TGTGCCAGTAGGCAATCAGGGGGCAGGAGCTCTGGGGCCAACGTCCTGACTTTC
size: -
D: TRBD1
J: TRBJ2-6
length: 18
V: TRBV19

CDR3: CASSPGTSNEQYF
DNA: TGCGCCAGCAGCCCCGGGACAAGTAACGAGCAGTACTTC
size: -
D: -
J: TRBJ2-7
length: 13
V: TRBV5-1

CDR3: CASAGTGAYEQYF
DNA: TGTGCCAGCGCCGGGACAGGAGCCTACGAGCAGTACTTC
size: -
D: TRBD1
J: TRBJ2-7
length: 13
V: TRBV2

CDR3: CAISESKGQGPDTQYF
DNA: TGTGCCATCAGTGAGTCGAAGGGACAGGGACCAGATACGCAGTATTTT
size: -
D: TRBD1
J: TRBJ2-3
length: 16
V: TRBV10-3

CDR3: CASSLEAGPQPQHF
DNA: TGTGCCAGCAGCTTAGAGGCGGGTCCCCAGCCCCAGCATTTT
size: -
D: -
J: TRBJ1-5
length: 14
V: TRBV7-2

CDR3: CATSDQDRNTGELFF
DNA: TGTGCCACCAGTGACCAGGACAGGAACACCGGGGAGCTGTTTTTT
size: -
D: -
J: TRBJ2-2
length: 15
V: TRBV24-1

CDR3: CASRGLGVDEQFF
DNA: TGTGCCAGCAGAGGACTAGGGGTCGATGAGCAGTTCTTC
size: -
D: TRBD2
J: TRBJ2-1
length: 13
V: TRBV11-2

CDR3: CASSYDPQGSSEAFF
DNA: TGTGCCAGCAGTTACGATCCACAGGGGAGCAGTGAAGCTTTCTTT
size: once
D: TRBD1
J: TRBJ1-1
length: 15
V: TRBV6-5

CDR3: CASSTGLQIVQQYF
DNA: TGTGCCAGCAGCACGGGACTCCAAATCGTGCAGCAGTACTTC
size: -
D: -
J: TRBJ2-7
length: 14
V: TRBV5-6

CDR3: CASSWSRAKGNEQFF
DNA: TGTGCCAGCAGCTGGAGCCGGGCGAAGGGGAATGAGCAGTTCTTC
size: -
D: -
J: TRBJ2-1
length: 15
V: TRBV7-2

CDR3: CASSYSTGRGQDTQYF
DNA: TGTGCCAGCAGTTACTCGACGGGCAGGGGGCAGGATACGCAGTATTTT
size: -
D: TRBD1
J: TRBJ2-3
length: 16
V: TRBV6-5

CDR3: CASSIAGGPRDTQYF
DNA: TGTGCCAGCAGCATAGCGGGGGGGCCAAGAGATACGCAGTATTTT
size: -
D: TRBD2
J: TRBJ2-3
length: 15
V: TRBV5-4

CDR3: CATSGYLTVNTGELFF
DNA: TGTGCCACCAGTGGCTACCTCACAGTGAACACCGGGGAGCTGTTTTTT
size: -
D: -
J: TRBJ2-2
length: 16
V: TRBV24-1

CDR3: CASSLGSRGGYTF
DNA: TGCGCCAGCAGCTTGGGCAGCCGGGGTGGCTACACCTTC
size: -
D: -
J: TRBJ1-2
length: 13
V: TRBV5-1

CDR3: CASSFWGGNEQFF
DNA: TGTGCCAGCAGTTTTTGGGGGGGCAATGAGCAGTTCTTC
size: -
D: TRBD2
J: TRBJ2-1
length: 13
V: TRBV27

CDR3: CASSLINRGNNEQFF
DNA: TGCGCCAGCAGCCTAATCAACCGGGGAAACAATGAGCAGTTCTTC
size: -
D: -
J: TRBJ2-1
length: 15
V: TRBV5-1

CDR3: CAGGQGLNTEAFF
DNA: TGTGCAGGCGGACAGGGTTTGAACACTGAAGCTTTCTTT
size: -
D: TRBD1
J: TRBJ1-1
length: 13
V: TRBV9

CDR3: CATRGQLNTEAFF
DNA: TGTGCCACGCGGGGGCAGCTGAACACTGAAGCTTTCTTT
size: -
D: -
J: TRBJ1-1
length: 13
V: TRBV24-1

CDR3: CATKTGTSYEQYF
DNA: TGCGCCACTAAGACAGGAACCTCCTACGAGCAGTACTTC
size: -
D: -
J: TRBJ2-7
length: 13
V: TRBV10-1

CDR3: CASSGQAEETQYF
DNA: TGTGCCAGCAGTGGACAGGCCGAAGAGACCCAGTACTTC
size: -
D: TRBD1
J: TRBJ2-5
length: 13
V: TRBV5-4